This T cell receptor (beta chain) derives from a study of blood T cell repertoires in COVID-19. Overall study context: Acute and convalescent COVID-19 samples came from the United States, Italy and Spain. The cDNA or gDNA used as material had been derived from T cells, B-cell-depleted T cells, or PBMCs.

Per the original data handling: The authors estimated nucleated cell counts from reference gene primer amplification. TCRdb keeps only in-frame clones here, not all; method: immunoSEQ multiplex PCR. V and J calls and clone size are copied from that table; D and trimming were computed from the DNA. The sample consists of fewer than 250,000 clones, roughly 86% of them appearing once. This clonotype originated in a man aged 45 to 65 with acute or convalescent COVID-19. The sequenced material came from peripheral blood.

CDR3 region: CASSQGAVGELFF. The DNA for the CDR3 is TGCGCCAGCAGTCAGGGGGCAGTCGGGGAGCTGTTTTTT. The genes are TRBV5-1 and TRBJ2-2; 8 bases map to TRBD1. Unmatched junction bases numbered 4, after V lost 5 bases and J lost 7 bases. Germline values: CDR1 SGHRS, CDR2 YFSETQ. CDR3 length: 13 amino acids.